These 8 T cell receptor beta chains came from one sample sequenced in a study of blood T cell repertoires in COVID-19. The data were produced by immunoSEQ multiplex PCR, yet TCRdb's version contains in-frame clones alone and is incomplete. The sample yields approximately 440,000 clones, roughly 90% seen once. Sequenced input: PBMCs or T cells enriched from blood (not recorded which). These receptors came from a woman in her late teens or twenties who had recovered from COVID-19.

This rearrangement joins TRBV10-3 to TRBJ1-2, with D tentatively TRBD1 (5 bases). This CDR3 has 12 amino acids. CDR1 is ENHRY and CDR2 is SYGVKD in the germline V gene. V lost 8 bases and J lost 8, with 15 bases in between. CDR3 bases: TGTGCCATCGATGGAGGGGAGGTAGGCTACACCTTC. The encoded protein is CAIDGGEVGYTF.

This sequence joins TRBV11-2 and TRBJ1-6, with D possibly TRBD1 on 5 matching bases. Trimming removed 1 base from V and 7 bases from J, with 11 bases in between. The germline CDR1 and CDR2 sequences are SGHAT and FQNNGV. This CDR3 has 15 residues. CDR3 nucleotide sequence: TGTGCCAGCAGCTTAGGACCGGGGGGGAATTCACCCCTCCACTTT. It translates to CASSLGPGGNSPLHF.

CDR3 DNA: TGTGCCAGTAGCAACAGGGGAACTAACACCGGGGAGCTGTTTTTT. Translated: CASSNRGTNTGELFF. The chain is built from TRBV19 and TRBJ2-2; 7 bases map to TRBD1. Unmatched junction bases numbered 6, after V lost 6 bases and J lost 2 bases. Germline CDR1 reads LNHDA; CDR2 reads SQIVND (reference sequence). The CDR3 runs to 15 residues.

Turning to this clone: Other DNA sequences from this sample encode an identical CDR3 as well. The chain is built from TRBV6-6 and TRBJ1-5, with D unresolved. The CDR3 is 12 residues long. Trimming removed 2 bases at V and 5 bases at J, with 4 bases between. The V gene's germline CDR1 is MNHNY and CDR2 SVGAGI (reference sequence). CDR3 amino acids: CASSYLDQPQHF. Here the CDR3 DNA reads TGTGCCAGCAGTTACCTTGATCAGCCCCAGCATTTT.

This chain connects TRBV5-4 to TRBJ1-3; D is perhaps TRBD1 (6 bases). From germline, CDR1 is SGHNT and CDR2 YYREEE (reference sequence). The CDR3 totals 14 residues. V dropped 5 bases and J dropped 0 bases, with 9 bases sitting between them. Here the CDR3 reads CASSRDISGNTIYF. CDR3 DNA sequence: TGTGCCAGCAGTCGGGACATCTCTGGAAACACCATATATTTT.

The V gene is TRBV15, the J gene TRBJ1-2; TRBD1 agrees at 8 bases. Germline V gene data show CDR1 as LNHNV and CDR2 as YYDKDF (reference sequence). Trimming took 5 bases from V and 6 from J; bases not matched to a gene: 11. The CDR3 loop spans 15 amino acids. CDR3 protein: CATSFRTGRVDGYTF. The CDR3 bases are TGTGCCACCAGCTTCCGGACAGGGCGGGTAGATGGCTACACCTTC.

This clone was counted between two and nine times. The genes are TRBV2 and TRBJ1-3; TRBD1 matches 8 bases. Per the germline V gene, CDR1 is SNHLY and CDR2 is FYNNEI. V shed 5 bases, J shed 0 bases, and the junction held 6 bases outside the gene matches. The CDR3 sequence is 16 residues long. The CDR3 bases are TGTGCCAGCAGTAGGACAGGGCGAAGCTCTGGAAACACCATATATTTT. Translating gives CASSRTGRSSGNTIYF.

This sequence joins TRBV11-1 and TRBJ2-7; D gene unclear. The CDR3 has 14 amino acids. Trimming took off 1 base at V and 6 bases at J, with 13 bases between the two ends. Germline V gene data show CDR1 as SGHAT and CDR2 as FQDESV (reference sequence). The CDR3 sequence: CASSLGNEEIEQYF. In DNA, the CDR3 is TGTGCCAGCAGCTTAGGTAATGAAGAGATCGAGCAGTACTTC.